A single sample is the source of the 24 T cell receptor beta chains below, sequenced in a study of pediatric ulcerative colitis. TCRdb's table, derived via immunoSEQ multiplex PCR, lists solely in-frame clones and lacks some. Of 30,000 to 40,000 clones listed, 65% to 85% are singletons. The rectum was sampled with one to two pinch biopsies at colonoscopy. Sequenced input: gut tissue. These receptors originate from a boy younger than 18 with severe ulcerative colitis.

The V call is TRBV5-1, the J call TRBJ2-5; 8 bases map to TRBD1. The V gene end was trimmed by 7 bases and the J gene end by 1 base; junction bases not matched to a gene: 15. Germline V gene data show CDR1 as SGHRS and CDR2 as YFSETQ. There are 17 residues in the CDR3. CDR3 sequence (DNA): TGCGCCAGCCGCTCCTCCGGGACAGGATATACCCAAGAGACCCAGTACTTC. The encoded protein is CASRSSGTGYTQETQYF.

The V and J genes are TRBV4-1 and TRBJ2-7, with TRBD1 matching over 8 bases. The J segment lost 3 bases and the V segment lost 0 bases, leaving 1 base of the junction unmatched. CDR1 MGHRA and CDR2 YSYEKL come from the germline V gene. This CDR3 region has 14 residues. DNA of the CDR3: TGCGCCAGCAGCCAAGATGACAGGGGCTACGAGCAGTACTTC. Translated, it gives CASSQDDRGYEQYF.

This clone is medium-sized by share. The V gene is TRBV5-6, the J gene TRBJ2-3; TRBD2 matches 9 bases. J lost 2 bases, V lost 0 bases, and 4 bases had no gene match. The length of the CDR3 is 16 residues. The V gene's germline CDR1 is SGHDT and CDR2 YYEEEE. The CDR3 region has the DNA TGTGCCAGCAGCTTGGCCAGACTAGCGGTCACAGATACGCAGTATTTT. As protein: CASSLARLAVTDTQYF.

This clone was detected only a few times. The rearrangement links TRBV25-1 to TRBJ1-1; the D gene is possibly TRBD1 (5 bases). The CDR3 has 13 amino acids. Germline V gives CDR1 MGHDK, CDR2 SYGVNS. Deletions cut 5 bases from V and 6 bases from J, with 13 bases between. The CDR3 loop is CASSRDSWAEAFF. CDR3 coding DNA: TGTGCCAGCAGTCGGGACTCCTGGGCTGAAGCTTTCTTT.

CDR3: CASSTAYRARGRNTEAFF. The CDR3 DNA follows: TGTGCCAGCAGCACGGCCTACAGGGCTCGGGGGCGGAACACTGAAGCTTTCTTT. V gene TRBV2 combines with J gene TRBJ1-1, with D perhaps TRBD1 (6 bases). Germline loops: CDR1 SNHLY, CDR2 FYNNEI. V shed 6 bases and J shed 1 base, with 24 bases lying between them. The CDR3 sequence is 18 residues long.

This sequence joins TRBV7-6 and TRBJ1-1; TRBD1 aligns across 10 bases. This CDR3 has 16 residues. J was trimmed by 3 bases and V by 4 bases; bases with no gene match: 8. Germline V gene lookup returns CDR1 SGHVS and CDR2 FNYEAQ. This CDR3 reads CASSWTGTGEDTEAFF. The CDR3 DNA follows: TGTGCCAGCAGCTGGACCGGGACAGGGGAAGACACTGAAGCTTTCTTT.

The rearrangement joins TRBV6-6 to TRBJ1-6, with TRBD1 as a possible D gene (6 bases). Germline-derived CDR1 and CDR2 are MNHNY and SVGAGI (reference sequence). The CDR3 loop spans 15 amino acids. The germline V and J ends were trimmed by 5 bases and 3 bases, with 11 bases remaining between them. Here the CDR3 reads CASSGAGHYNSPLHF. The DNA for the CDR3 is TGTGCCAGCAGTGGGGCGGGACACTATAATTCACCCCTCCACTTT.

CDR3 in amino acids: CASSSTANTEAFF. CDR3 in DNA: TGTGCCAGCAGCTCTACAGCTAACACTGAAGCTTTCTTT. The rearrangement links TRBV5-8 to TRBJ1-1; D is uncertain. The ends were cut back, 3 bases at V and 2 bases at J, with 8 bases in the middle. The germline gives CDR1 SGHTS, CDR2 YDEGEE. CDR3 length: 13 amino acids. The whole variable domain, remainder taken from reference TRBV5-8 and TRBJ1-1, is EAGVTQSPTHLIKTRGQQATLRCSPISGHTSVYWYQQALGLGLQFLLWYDEGEERNRGNFPPRFSGRQFPNYSSELNVNALELEDSALYLCASSSTANTEAFFGQGTRLTVV.

The V call is TRBV7-7, the J call TRBJ1-4, with TRBD1 matching over 8 bases. V gave up 4 bases and J gave up 3 bases; unmatched junction bases: 1. This CDR3 has 14 residues. Per the germline V gene, CDR1 is SSHAT and CDR2 is FNYEAQ (reference sequence). The CDR3 region is CASSSGGSNEKLFF. CDR3 bases: TGTGCCAGCAGCTCAGGGGGCTCTAATGAAAAACTGTTTTTT.

The J gene is TRBJ1-1, the V gene TRBV19; TRBD1 aligns across 9 bases. V shed 6 bases and J 6 bases; nucleotides not matched to a gene: 8. In germline, CDR1 is LNHDA, CDR2 SQIVND (reference sequence). The CDR3 runs to 14 residues. The CDR3, as DNA: TGTGCCAGTAGGGACAGGGGAGGGTTTGCTGAAGCTTTCTTT. It yields the protein CASRDRGGFAEAFF.

This clone was found a few times. The chain employs TRBV19 and TRBJ2-2; D may be TRBD1 (5 bases). The CDR3 consists of 15 residues. Trimming pared 3 bases from V and 6 bases from J, leaving 14 bases between. CDR1 LNHDA and CDR2 SQIVND come from the germline V gene (reference sequence). The CDR3 bases are TGTGCCAGTAGTATGGGGCAGGAAGTAGCCGGGGAGCTGTTTTTT. Encoded protein: CASSMGQEVAGELFF.

V gene TRBV4-1 combines with J gene TRBJ2-2; 8 bases are a match to TRBD1. J lost 5 bases, V lost 6 bases, and 14 bases had no gene match. From germline, CDR1 is MGHRA and CDR2 YSYEKL. The CDR3 length is 17 residues. The CDR3: CASSREGTGGGTGELFF. In DNA form, the CDR3 reads TGCGCCAGCAGTCGCGAAGGTACAGGGGGAGGTACCGGGGAGCTGTTTTTT.

J is TRBJ2-7 and V is TRBV9; 7 bases match TRBD1. Germline lookup yields CDR1 SGDLS and CDR2 YYNGEE. This CDR3 has 15 amino acids. With V trimmed by 3 bases and J by 4 bases, 10 bases remained unmatched. CDR3 residues: CASSETGTDPYEQYF. The CDR3 region has the DNA TGTGCCAGCAGCGAGACCGGGACAGATCCTTACGAGCAGTACTTC.

The rearrangement uses TRBV19 and TRBJ2-2, with 8 nucleotides matching TRBD2. CDR3 length: 15 amino acids. The V gene's germline CDR1 is LNHDA and CDR2 SQIVND (reference sequence). After removal of 9 bases from V and 2 bases from J, the junction contained 8 bases not matched to a gene. CDR3 DNA: TGTGCCAGCGAGAGTGGACTAGCTAACACCGGGGAGCTGTTTTTT. This codes for CASESGLANTGELFF.

A note on this clone: The CDR3 does not close with the conserved phenylalanine or tryptophan, likely indicating a read error. The chain recombines TRBV15 with TRBJ1-6, with 7 bases matching TRBD1. Germline values: CDR1 LNHNV, CDR2 YYDKDF (reference sequence). CDR3 length: 14 amino acids. V shed 3 bases and J 9 bases; nucleotides not matched to a gene: 5. CDR3 coding DNA: TGTGCCACCAGCAGCGACAGGGTCAGTTCACCCCTCCACCTT. It yields the protein CATSSDRVSSPLHL.

V is TRBV6-5 and J is TRBJ2-3; no firm D call. The CDR3 is 14 amino acids. Trimming removed 0 bases from V and 5 bases from J, with 9 bases in between. CDR1 is MNHEY, CDR2 SVGAGI, per germline. CDR3 DNA: TGTGCCAGCAGTTACTCGCCTTCTAAAGATACGCAGTATTTT. Protein: CASSYSPSKDTQYF.

The chain employs TRBV9 and TRBJ1-5; D unresolved. Trimming stripped 3 bases from V and 5 bases from J, with 9 bases between. CDR3 length: 13 residues. The germline CDR1 and CDR2 sequences are SGDLS and YYNGEE. The CDR3 DNA reads TGTGCCAGCAGCGAAACCTCAGATCAGCCCCAGCATTTT. This translates into CASSETSDQPQHF.

V usage is TRBV5-1 and J usage is TRBJ1-1, with TRBD1 identical over 9 bases. V gave up 5 bases and J gave up 5 bases; unmatched junction bases: 7. Germline values: CDR1 SGHRS, CDR2 YFSETQ. The length of the CDR3 is 14 residues. The DNA for the CDR3 is TGCGCCAGCAGTCCCGGGACAGGGAGAACTGAAGCTTTCTTT. This sequence encodes CASSPGTGRTEAFF.

The V and J genes are TRBV6-5 and TRBJ2-7; tentative D call: TRBD1 (5 bases). Germline V gene sequence: CDR1 MNHEY, CDR2 SVGAGI. CDR3 length: 15 amino acids. V shed 2 bases and J shed 6 bases, with 17 bases lying between them. The CDR3 DNA is TGTGCCAGCAGTTACATTTCGGCCTCAGGGTCCGAGCAGTACTTC. Translation gives CASSYISASGSEQYF.

V usage is TRBV6-6 and J usage is TRBJ2-5; a possible D gene is TRBD2 (6 bases). Trimming pared 3 bases from V and 2 bases from J, leaving 13 bases between. This CDR3 is 15 amino acids long. CDR1 and CDR2 from the germline V gene are MNHNY and SVGAGI (reference sequence). CDR3 amino acids: CASSYVQGGQETQYF. CDR3 DNA: TGTGCCAGCAGTTATGTCCAGGGAGGACAAGAGACCCAGTACTTC.

This clone showed up just once. V usage is TRBV5-6 and J usage is TRBJ2-3, with D possibly TRBD2 on 5 matching bases. CDR3 size: 15 residues. CDR1 is SGHDT, CDR2 YYEEEE, per germline. V was cut by 3 bases and J by 7 bases, with 18 bases left in between. The CDR3 nucleotides read TGTGCCAGCAGCTCAACTGGAGGCATCTCGTATACGCAGTATTTT. It is translated as CASSSTGGISYTQYF.

J is TRBJ2-2 and V is TRBV27, with D hard to call. Germline V gives CDR1 MNHEY, CDR2 SMNVEV (reference sequence). The CDR3 is 13 amino acids. V was pared by 4 bases and J by 4 bases, with 7 bases between. The CDR3 loop is CASSSVITGELFF. Written as DNA, the CDR3 is TGTGCCAGCAGTTCCGTTATCACCGGGGAGCTGTTTTTT.

The CDR3 DNA reads TGTGCCATCCGACCAAGTGAAGGTAAAATCACAGATACGCAGTATTTT. Protein sequence: CAIRPSEGKITDTQYF. The chain has TRBV10-3 and TRBJ2-3; no firm D call. V dropped 8 bases and J dropped 2 bases, with 20 bases sitting between them. The CDR3 spans 16 residues. Germline V gene data show CDR1 as ENHRY and CDR2 as SYGVKD.

V and J are TRBV29-1 and TRBJ1-1, with a weak D call TRBD1 (5 bases). The CDR3 is made up of 13 amino acids. Germline assignment: CDR1 SQVTM and CDR2 ANQGSEA. V was clipped by 7 bases and J by 0 bases, with 12 bases between them. CDR3: CSAVQGMNTEAFF. CDR3 bases: TGCAGCGCCGTTCAGGGCATGAACACTGAAGCTTTCTTT.